The sequence of this T cell receptor (beta chain) was determined in a study of cytomegalovirus exposure and HLA in healthy donors. Study-level background: Out of fewer than 500 genotyped donors, roughly 83% belonged to the Caucasian-associated ancestry cluster.

Study-wide results and caveats: What a later analysis reportedly showed was that an Asian-associated ancestry cluster had fewer N-insertions than the approximately 700-donor mean.

The CDR3 runs to 13 residues. The ends were cut back, 4 bases at V and 12 bases at J, with 16 bases in the middle. The germline V gene encodes CDR1 MRHNA and CDR2 SNTAGT. 13 Jbeta primers and 60 Vbeta primers were used for the PCR. Clones were read by immunoSEQ multiplex PCR, and TCRdb kept only the in-frame ones, dropping some. The table has fewer than 50,000 clones, about two thirds seen once. Turning to this clone: Its target is unknown.

This TCR derives from a man between 60 and 70 years old in good health and CMV-seropositive. The J gene is TRBJ2-1, the V gene TRBV6-4; unclear D gene. The sequenced material came from PBMCs. In DNA form, the CDR3 reads TGTGCCAGCAGTGCCAACCAGAATTCAGTGCAGTTCTTC. Protein product: CASSANQNSVQFF.